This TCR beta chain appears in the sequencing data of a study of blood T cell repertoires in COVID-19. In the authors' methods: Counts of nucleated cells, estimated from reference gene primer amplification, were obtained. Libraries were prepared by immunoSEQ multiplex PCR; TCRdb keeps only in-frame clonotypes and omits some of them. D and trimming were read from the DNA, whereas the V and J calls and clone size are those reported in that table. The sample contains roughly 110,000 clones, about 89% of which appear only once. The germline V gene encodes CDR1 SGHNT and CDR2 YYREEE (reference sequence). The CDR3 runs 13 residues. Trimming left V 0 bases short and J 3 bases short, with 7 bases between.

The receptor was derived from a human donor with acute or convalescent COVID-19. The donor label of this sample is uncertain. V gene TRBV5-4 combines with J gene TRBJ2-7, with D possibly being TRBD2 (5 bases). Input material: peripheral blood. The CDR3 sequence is CASSLAGYYEQYF. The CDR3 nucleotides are TGTGCCAGCAGCTTGGCGGGGTACTACGAGCAGTACTTC.